The TCR beta chain described here comes from a study of blood T cells in healthy people across ages (dated by TCRdb to the mid-2010s). For the wider study: Template switching captured roughly one uniquely barcoded TCR beta cDNA molecule per two T cells in model experiments. The study analyzed two additional independent replicas of 1 million unique cDNA reads from the same blood draw for two donors, one aged 18 to 29 and one aged 80 or older. The study measured age-related changes in TCR beta repertoire diversity using deep sequencing normalized with unique cDNA molecular identifiers. The donors were split into four age groups: young (average about 16 years), middle-aged (roughly 39), aged (over 55) and long-lived (over 80). General conclusions and limits of the study: Because donor CMV infection status was unknown, age-related changes in expanded clonotypes were potentially confounded. A strong correlation was found between observed TCR beta diversity and the percentage of naive T cells measured by flow cytometry. Compared with the aged group, the long-lived group had more naive CD4+ T cells, fewer expanded clones and increased TCR diversity, suggesting age selection. As age increased, observed TCR beta diversity per million T cells dropped in a roughly linear way, and a significant reduction was already evident by age 40. Since profiling was done on bulk unsorted PBMCs, naive and antigen-experienced compartments could not be conclusively compared. Estimates of total diversity from one million sequenced T cells were regarded as lower bounds and underestimates.

The library was built by means of 5' RACE. The sequencer was an Illumina HiSeq 2500. A second roughly 6 to 11 cycle PCR used a sample-barcoded 5' primer and a J-beta primer mix. A template-switch 5' adaptor carrying 12 random nucleotides introduced a unique molecular identifier onto each TCR beta cDNA molecule. Each sample yielded at least 3 million CDR3-containing paired-end reads. First-strand cDNA was synthesized from all RNA with the Mint cDNA synthesis kit, primed by a TRBC-specific oligonucleotide. Following uracil-DNA glycosylase treatment, all cDNA underwent a first 18-cycle PCR with the universal primers M1SS and BC2_uni_R. The paper's data handling went like this. For normalization, 1 million high-quality reads were randomly selected from each sample, with every read carrying a distinct molecular identifier. Instead of being binned into consensus sequences, reads that shared molecular identifiers were thrown out. CDR3 identification, clonotype clustering and error correction used MiTCR with a Q25 quality threshold and the strictest error-elimination algorithm. A nonparametric unseen species model with Euler transformation was used to estimate lower-bound total TCR beta diversity. Clones were called with MiXCR by TCRdb after fastp trimmed the public reads at Q25, and only in-frame beta chains were retained. CDR3 protein sequences are deduplicated, and each keeps its most common genes and DNA. Here the V and J calls rest on TCRdb's processing, not on the authors' analysis. The sample table lists 780,000 or so distinct CDR3 sequences, around a quarter of them with a count of one. The leading ten clones occupy roughly 3.5% of the sample.

This clonotype showed up just a few times. Its antigen has not been determined. Per-nucleotide qualities are absent, and no much larger clonotype sits a single base away. The donors were roughly 38 Caucasian individuals from Russia, aged about 6 to 95 years, who were systemically healthy. Each donor gave ten milliliters of peripheral blood, collected into EDTA-treated Vacutainer tubes. Ficoll-Paque density-gradient centrifugation was used to isolate PBMCs, with at least 7 million per sample. Total RNA, at least 5 micrograms per sample, was extracted from PBMCs with Trizol reagent. For every donor, an aliquot of PBMCs went through flow cytometry to measure the percentages of naive CD45RAhigh/CD27high T cells. The germline V gene encodes CDR1 SGHTA and CDR2 FQGNSA. The CDR3 measures 16 amino acids from cysteine to phenylalanine. Only CDR3 DNA is held: 48 bases, read in frame from base 1. The V end gives up 4 bases and the J end 0 bases, leaving 6 bases in the junction not matched to a gene.

These data were also reused for a study on T cells of mothers and their children. As the second paper documents: Donors were nine systemically healthy Caucasian individuals: three mothers and their six children. cDNA synthesis consumed the entire amount of extracted RNA, loaded at around 1.5 ug RNA in each 15 ul reaction. In the second PCR, the M1S primer introduced both the sample barcodes and 2-4 random nucleotides. Over 9 million TCR beta CDR3 reads came from each mother, compared with approximately 3.1 million reads from each child. TCR recombination output is similarly shaped by thymic selection in related and unrelated pairs, with a minor effect exerted by inherited differences. Normalized repertoire overlap was always found to be slightly, but never significantly, higher in related mother-child pairs than in unrelated mother-child pairs. No persistent microchimeric T cell clones were found, with a detection sensitivity of approximately 100 clones per million clonotypes. The study used deep NGS to compare TCR beta repertoires of mothers and children, seeking features distinguishing related mother-child pairs from unrelated individuals. On average, the children were about 10 +/- 4 years old, while the mothers were about 40 +/- 4 years old. Libraries were sequenced on Illumina HiSeq 2000 with 100+100 nt paired-end reads after adapter ligation with NEBNext reagents. Mother and child libraries were prepared a month apart and sequenced in separate runs to prevent cross-contamination. For each donor, somewhere between roughly 450,000 and 2,000,000 distinct TCR beta clonotypes were identified. Naive TCR beta clonotypes were estimated from low-frequency clonotypes matched to each donor's FACS-determined naive share, without sorting.

Rearrangement joined TRBV7-2 to TRBJ1-3, with 7 bases aligning to TRBD1. This clonotype was sampled from a boy aged 10-17 years in good health. The material sequenced was blood. The bases read TGTGCCAGCAGCTCGCAGGGACAGCTCTCTGGAAACACCATATATTTT. This encodes CASSSQGQLSGNTIYF.